This T cell receptor (beta chain) comes out of a study of T cells and copy number aberrations in small-cell lung cancer. In regard to this clone: Its antigen is currently unknown.

Clones were read by immunoSEQ multiplex PCR, and TCRdb kept only the in-frame ones, dropping some. Of 6,000 to 7,500 clones listed, 75% to 85% were seen once; the top ten hold roughly 4.6%. General study points: Compared with adjacent lung tissue, tumors had lower T-cell richness and clonality and non-significantly lower density.

Input material: normal tissue next to the tumor. This clonotype was obtained from a woman in her forties or fifties with small cell lung cancer.

As DNA, the CDR3 is TGTGCCAGCAGCTTTTTCGATCAGCCCCAGCATTTT. This translates into CASSFFDQPQHF. The V call is TRBV7-2, the J call TRBJ1-5; D ambiguous. Germline-derived CDR1 and CDR2 are SGHTA and FQGNSA. V lost 3 bases and J lost 5, with 5 bases in between. CDR3 size: 12 residues.